Sequencing of this T cell receptor beta chain was carried out in a study of blood T cell repertoires in COVID-19. In the study overall: COVID-19 samples collected from the United States, Italy and Spain covered acute and convalescent phases.

The table came from immunoSEQ multiplex PCR; TCRdb's copy has only in-frame clones and leaves some out. Here the sample spans under 300,000 clones, 80% to 90% being singletons. Sequenced material: peripheral blood. The receptor was derived from a woman between 35 and 50 years old who had recovered from COVID-19.

The DNA for the CDR3 is TGTGCCAGCAGCTTAGGGACTAGAACAGATACGCAGTATTTT. It specifies CASSLGTRTDTQYF. The chain couples TRBV7-2 to TRBJ2-3; 7 nucleotides align to TRBD2. CDR3 length: 14 amino acids. J was trimmed by 3 bases and V by 1 base; bases with no gene match: 1. The germline CDR1 and CDR2 sequences are SGHTA and FQGNSA. The whole variable domain, filled in from reference TRBV7-2 and TRBJ2-3, reads GAGVSQSPSNKVTEKGKDVELRCDPISGHTALYWYRQSLGQGLEFLIYFQGNSAPDKSGLPSDRFSAERTGGSVSTLTIQRTQQEDSAVYLCASSLGTRTDTQYFGPGTRLTVL.